Following are 9 T cell receptor beta chains from one sample sequenced in a study of blood T cell repertoires in COVID-19. Using immunoSEQ multiplex PCR, the repertoire was profiled, and TCRdb retains in-frame clones only, with some absent. The sample holds roughly 72,000 clones, 75% to 90% seen once. Sequenced material: peripheral blood. The receptors originated from a human donor in a cohort sampled during active COVID-19.

The V gene is TRBV5-6, the J gene TRBJ2-7; 10 positions match TRBD1. Germline CDR1 and CDR2: SGHDT and YYEEEE. This CDR3 contains 16 residues. With V trimmed by 1 base and J by 6 bases, 10 bases remained unmatched. The DNA for the CDR3 is TGTGCCAGCAGCTTGAGGCGACAGGGGGCTTCGGGCGAGCAGTACTTC. Its translation is CASSLRRQGASGEQYF.

V and J are TRBV5-6 and TRBJ1-3, with TRBD1 as a possible D gene (5 bases). The germline V and J ends were trimmed by 4 bases and 0 bases, with 14 bases remaining between them. The V gene's germline CDR1 is SGHDT and CDR2 YYEEEE. CDR3 size: 16 residues. CDR3 nucleotides: TGTGCCAGCAGCGCCCATGGGGCTACCTCTGGAAACACCATATATTTT. Protein: CASSAHGATSGNTIYF.

V usage is TRBV3-1 (or the pseudogene TRBV3-2) and J usage is TRBJ2-5; 12 bases match TRBD2. The CDR3 consists of 15 residues. Per the germline V gene, CDR1 is LGHDT and CDR2 is YNNKEL (reference sequence). With V trimmed by 0 bases and J by 13 bases, 9 bases remained unmatched. The CDR3: CASSQELLAGGQSYF. The CDR3 DNA follows: TGTGCCAGCAGCCAAGAATTGCTAGCGGGGGGGCAATCGTACTTC.

The V gene is TRBV5-4, the J gene TRBJ2-5; 8 bases are shared with TRBD2. Germline-derived CDR1 and CDR2 are SGHNT and YYREEE (reference sequence). Germline trimming cut 0 bases from V and 2 bases from J; bases unmatched to any gene: 6. The CDR3 extends over 16 amino acids. CDR3 nucleotides: TGTGCCAGCAGCTTGGGTGTGGTAGCGGGACAAGAGACCCAGTACTTC. Translating it yields CASSLGVVAGQETQYF.

The chain joins TRBV6-5 to TRBJ2-6; 7 bases line up with TRBD1. Germline V gene data show CDR1 as MNHEY and CDR2 as SVGAGI. The CDR3 consists of 14 residues. The V segment lost 6 bases and the J segment 1 base; nucleotides outside the gene matches: 0. CDR3 bases: TGTGCCAGCAGGGGACAGTCTGGGGCCAACGTCCTGACTTTC. It specifies CASRGQSGANVLTF.

The chain links TRBV4-2 to TRBJ1-4; D remains ambiguous. CDR1 and CDR2 from the germline V gene are LGHNA and YNFKEQ. The V gene lost 0 bases and the J gene lost 10 bases, with 12 bases spanning the gap. This CDR3 spans 14 amino acids. CDR3 amino acids: CASSQEELTGKLFF. CDR3 bases: TGTGCCAGCAGCCAAGAGGAGTTGACGGGAAAACTGTTTTTT.

The V call is TRBV5-6, the J call TRBJ1-1; a possible D gene is TRBD1 (6 bases). Germline CDR1 SGHDT, CDR2 YYEEEE. Trimming took off 1 base at V and 5 bases at J, with 9 bases between the two ends. This CDR3 spans 13 amino acids. CDR3 coding DNA: TGTGCCAGCAGCTTGACAGGGTGGACTGAAGCTTTCTTT. Its protein is CASSLTGWTEAFF.

This sequence joins TRBV6-5 and TRBJ1-1, with D perhaps matching TRBD1 (5 bases). The CDR3 contains 14 residues. Trimming took 0 bases from V and 7 from J, leaving 12 bases between them. Germline CDR1 MNHEY, CDR2 SVGAGI. The CDR3 loop is CASSYSSGVNEAFF. CDR3 DNA: TGTGCCAGCAGTTACTCATCGGGGGTCAATGAAGCTTTCTTT.

The V and J genes are TRBV28 and TRBJ1-3; 10 bases line up with TRBD1. CDR3 length: 19 residues. The trim removed 8 bases at V and 0 bases at J, leaving 16 bases unmatched. The germline gives CDR1 MDHEN, CDR2 SYDVKM. In nucleotides, the CDR3 is TGTGCCAGCTCCGCTCTCCGGGACAGGGGCACAAGCTCTGGAAACACCATATATTTT. It encodes CASSALRDRGTSSGNTIYF.